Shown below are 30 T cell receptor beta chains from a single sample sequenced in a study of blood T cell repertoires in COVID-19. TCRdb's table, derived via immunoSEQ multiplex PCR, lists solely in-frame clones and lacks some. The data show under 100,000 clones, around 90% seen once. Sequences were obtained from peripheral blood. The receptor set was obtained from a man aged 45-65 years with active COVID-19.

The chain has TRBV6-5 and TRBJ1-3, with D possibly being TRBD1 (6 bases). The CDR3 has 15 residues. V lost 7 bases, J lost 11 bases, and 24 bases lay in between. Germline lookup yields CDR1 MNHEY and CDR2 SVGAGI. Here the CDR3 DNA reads TGTGCCAGCATCGGACGCCGGGACACCGTGGCCCCCATATATTTT. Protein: CASIGRRDTVAPIYF.

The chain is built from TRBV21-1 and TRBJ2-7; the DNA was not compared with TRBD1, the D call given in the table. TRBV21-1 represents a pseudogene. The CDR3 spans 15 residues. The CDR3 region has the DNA TGTGCCAGCAGTCAAAAGGGGGACAGGGGATACGAGCAGTACTTC. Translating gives CASSQKGDRGYEQYF.

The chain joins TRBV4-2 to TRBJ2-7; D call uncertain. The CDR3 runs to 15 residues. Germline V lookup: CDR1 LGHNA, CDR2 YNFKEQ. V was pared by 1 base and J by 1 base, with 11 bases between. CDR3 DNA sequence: TGTGCCAGCAGCCAAGCCATTAGGAGTTCCTACGAGCAGTACTTC. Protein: CASSQAIRSSYEQYF.

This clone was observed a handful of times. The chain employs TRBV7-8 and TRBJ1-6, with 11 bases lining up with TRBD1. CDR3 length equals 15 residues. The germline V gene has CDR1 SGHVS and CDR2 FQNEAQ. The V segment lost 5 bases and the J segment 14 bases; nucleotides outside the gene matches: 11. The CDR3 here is CASSPRTGGDSALHF. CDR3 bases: TGTGCCAGCAGCCCAAGGACAGGGGGCGACTCGGCCCTCCACTTT.

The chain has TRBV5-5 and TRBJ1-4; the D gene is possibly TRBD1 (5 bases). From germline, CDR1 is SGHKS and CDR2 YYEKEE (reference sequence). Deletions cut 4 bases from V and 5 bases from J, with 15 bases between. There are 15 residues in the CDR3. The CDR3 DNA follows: TGTGCCAGCAGCCCCGCATGGGGGGGAAATGAAAAACTGTTTTTT. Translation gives CASSPAWGGNEKLFF.

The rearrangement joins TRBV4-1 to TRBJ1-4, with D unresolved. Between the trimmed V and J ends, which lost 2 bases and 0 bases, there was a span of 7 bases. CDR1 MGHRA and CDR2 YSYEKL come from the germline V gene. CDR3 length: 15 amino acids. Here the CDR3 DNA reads TGCGCCAGCAGCCAATTCGGTGCAACTAATGAAAAACTGTTTTTT. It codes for CASSQFGATNEKLFF.

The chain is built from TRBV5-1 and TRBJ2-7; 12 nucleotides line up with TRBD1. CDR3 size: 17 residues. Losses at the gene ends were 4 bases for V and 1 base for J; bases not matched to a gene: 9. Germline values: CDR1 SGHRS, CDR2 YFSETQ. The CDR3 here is CASSQQGQGAFSYEQYF. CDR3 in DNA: TGCGCCAGCAGCCAGCAGGGACAGGGGGCCTTTTCCTACGAGCAGTACTTC.

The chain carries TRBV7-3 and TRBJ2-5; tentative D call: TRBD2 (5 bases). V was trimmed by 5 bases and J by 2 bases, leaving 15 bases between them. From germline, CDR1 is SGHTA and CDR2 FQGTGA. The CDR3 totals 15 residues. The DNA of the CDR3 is TGTGCCAGCAGCCTCATGGGAGCGAAACAAGAGACCCAGTACTTC. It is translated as CASSLMGAKQETQYF.

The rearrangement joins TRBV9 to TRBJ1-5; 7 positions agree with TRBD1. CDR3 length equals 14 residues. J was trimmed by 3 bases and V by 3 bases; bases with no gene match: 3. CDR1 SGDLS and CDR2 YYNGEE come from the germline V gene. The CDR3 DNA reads TGTGCCAGCAGCGGGGACAGTTACAATCAGCCCCAGCATTTT. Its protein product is CASSGDSYNQPQHF.

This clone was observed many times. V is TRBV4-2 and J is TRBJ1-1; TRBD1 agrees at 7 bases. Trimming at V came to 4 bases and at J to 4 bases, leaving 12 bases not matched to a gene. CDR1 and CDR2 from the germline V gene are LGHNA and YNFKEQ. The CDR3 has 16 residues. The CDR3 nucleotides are TGTGCCAGCAGCCGCAACCAGGGGGAAGGGTCCACTGAAGCTTTCTTT. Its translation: CASSRNQGEGSTEAFF.

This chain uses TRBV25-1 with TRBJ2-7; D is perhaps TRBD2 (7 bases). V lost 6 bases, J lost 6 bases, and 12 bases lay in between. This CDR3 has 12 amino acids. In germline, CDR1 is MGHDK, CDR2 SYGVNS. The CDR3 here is CASSRGGGEQYF. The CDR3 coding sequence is TGTGCCAGCAGCAGGGGAGGGGGCGAGCAGTACTTC.

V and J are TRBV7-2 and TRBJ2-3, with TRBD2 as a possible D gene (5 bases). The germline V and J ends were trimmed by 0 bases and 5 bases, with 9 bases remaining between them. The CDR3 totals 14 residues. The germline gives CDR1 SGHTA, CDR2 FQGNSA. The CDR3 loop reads CASSLARAKDTQYF. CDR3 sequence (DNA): TGTGCCAGCAGCTTAGCGCGGGCCAAAGATACGCAGTATTTT.

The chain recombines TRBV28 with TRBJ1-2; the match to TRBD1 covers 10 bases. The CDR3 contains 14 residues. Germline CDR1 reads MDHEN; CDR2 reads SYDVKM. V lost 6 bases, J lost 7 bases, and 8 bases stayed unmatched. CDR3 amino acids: CASRWTGQGSGYTF. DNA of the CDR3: TGTGCCAGCAGATGGACGGGACAGGGGTCTGGCTACACCTTC.

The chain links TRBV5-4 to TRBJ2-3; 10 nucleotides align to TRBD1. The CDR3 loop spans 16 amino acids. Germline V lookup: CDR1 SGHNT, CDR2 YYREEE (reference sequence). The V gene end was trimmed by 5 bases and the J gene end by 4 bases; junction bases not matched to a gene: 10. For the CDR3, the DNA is TGTGCCAGCAGTTCTACGGACAGGGGGAAGGCAGATACGCAGTATTTT. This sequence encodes CASSSTDRGKADTQYF.

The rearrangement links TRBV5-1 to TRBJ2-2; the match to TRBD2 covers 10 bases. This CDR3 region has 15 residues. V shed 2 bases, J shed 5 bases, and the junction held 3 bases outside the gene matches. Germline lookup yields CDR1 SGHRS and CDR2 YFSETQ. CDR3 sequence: CASSLLTSGTGELFF. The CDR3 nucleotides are TGCGCCAGCAGCTTACTGACTAGCGGGACCGGGGAGCTGTTTTTT.

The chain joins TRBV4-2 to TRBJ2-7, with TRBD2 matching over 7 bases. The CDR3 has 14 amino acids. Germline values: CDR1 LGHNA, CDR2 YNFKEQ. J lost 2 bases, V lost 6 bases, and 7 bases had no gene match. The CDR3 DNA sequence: TGTGCCAGCAGTCCCGACGCGGGGGCCTACGAGCAGTACTTC. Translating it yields CASSPDAGAYEQYF.

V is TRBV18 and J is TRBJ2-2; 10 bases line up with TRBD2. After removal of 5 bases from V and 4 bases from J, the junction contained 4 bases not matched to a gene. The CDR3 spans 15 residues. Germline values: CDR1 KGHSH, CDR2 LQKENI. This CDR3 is CASSSGLAITGELFF. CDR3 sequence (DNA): TGTGCCAGCTCATCGGGACTAGCGATCACCGGGGAGCTGTTTTTT.

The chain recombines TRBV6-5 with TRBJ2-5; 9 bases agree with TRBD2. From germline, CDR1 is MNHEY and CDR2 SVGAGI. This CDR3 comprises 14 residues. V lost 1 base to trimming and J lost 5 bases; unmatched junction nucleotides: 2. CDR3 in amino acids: CASSYWSGGETQYF. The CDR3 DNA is TGTGCCAGCAGTTACTGGAGCGGGGGGGAGACCCAGTACTTC.

CDR3 protein: CASSQYVAGAPHEQYF. The CDR3 DNA reads TGCGCCAGCAGTCAATACGTAGCGGGAGCCCCCCACGAGCAGTACTTC. This chain connects TRBV23-1 to TRBJ2-7, with 9 positions matching TRBD2. TRBV23-1 is flagged as an ORF with uncertain function. Trimming took 1 base from V and 5 from J; bases not matched to a gene: 9. The CDR3 is 16 residues long.

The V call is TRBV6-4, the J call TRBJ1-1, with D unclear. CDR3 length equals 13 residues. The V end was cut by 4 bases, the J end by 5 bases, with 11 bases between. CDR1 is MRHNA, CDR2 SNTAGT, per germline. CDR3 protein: CASSALEGTEAFF. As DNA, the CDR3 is TGTGCCAGCAGTGCCTTGGAGGGTACTGAAGCTTTCTTT.

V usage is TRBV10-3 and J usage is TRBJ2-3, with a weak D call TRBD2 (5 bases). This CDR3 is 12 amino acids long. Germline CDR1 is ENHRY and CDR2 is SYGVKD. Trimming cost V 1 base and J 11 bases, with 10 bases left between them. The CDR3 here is CAISEWSGRQYF. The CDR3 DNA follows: TGTGCCATCAGTGAGTGGTCTGGGAGGCAGTATTTT.

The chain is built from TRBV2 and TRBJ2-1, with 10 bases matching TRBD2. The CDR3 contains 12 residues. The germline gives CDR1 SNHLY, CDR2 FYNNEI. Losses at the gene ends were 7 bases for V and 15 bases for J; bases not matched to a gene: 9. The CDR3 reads CASKGLAGVLFF. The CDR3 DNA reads TGTGCCAGCAAAGGGCTAGCGGGAGTCTTGTTCTTC.

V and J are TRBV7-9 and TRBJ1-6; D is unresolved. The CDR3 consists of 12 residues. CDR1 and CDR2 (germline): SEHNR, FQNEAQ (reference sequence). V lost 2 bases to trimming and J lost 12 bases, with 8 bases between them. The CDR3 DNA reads TGTGCCAGCAGCTTACTGGCGGGACCCCTCCACTTT. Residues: CASSLLAGPLHF.

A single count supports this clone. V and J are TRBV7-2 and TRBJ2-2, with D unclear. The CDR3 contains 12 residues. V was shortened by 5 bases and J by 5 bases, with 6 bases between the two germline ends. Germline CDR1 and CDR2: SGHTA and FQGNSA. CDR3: CASSRETGELFF. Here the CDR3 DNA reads TGTGCCAGCAGCCGCGAAACCGGGGAGCTGTTTTTT.

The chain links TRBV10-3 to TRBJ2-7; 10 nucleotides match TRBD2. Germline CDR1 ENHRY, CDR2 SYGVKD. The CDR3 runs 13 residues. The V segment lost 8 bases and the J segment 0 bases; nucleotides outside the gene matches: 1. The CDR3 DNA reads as TGTGCCATCGGGACTAGCGACTCCTACGAGCAGTACTTC. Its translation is CAIGTSDSYEQYF.

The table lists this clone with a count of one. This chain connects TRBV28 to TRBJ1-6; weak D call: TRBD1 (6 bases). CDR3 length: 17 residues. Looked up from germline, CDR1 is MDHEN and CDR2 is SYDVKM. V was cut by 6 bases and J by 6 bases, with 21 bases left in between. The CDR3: CASSRLQGAPSNSPLHF. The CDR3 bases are TGTGCCAGCAGCCGCCTACAGGGTGCCCCTTCTAATTCACCCCTCCACTTT.

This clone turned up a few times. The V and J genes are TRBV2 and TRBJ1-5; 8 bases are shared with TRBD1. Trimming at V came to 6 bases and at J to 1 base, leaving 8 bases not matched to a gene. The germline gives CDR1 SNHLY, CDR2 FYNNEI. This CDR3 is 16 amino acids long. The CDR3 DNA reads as TGTGCCAGCAGCCAGGACAGGGCGATGAGCAATCAGCCCCAGCATTTT. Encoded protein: CASSQDRAMSNQPQHF.

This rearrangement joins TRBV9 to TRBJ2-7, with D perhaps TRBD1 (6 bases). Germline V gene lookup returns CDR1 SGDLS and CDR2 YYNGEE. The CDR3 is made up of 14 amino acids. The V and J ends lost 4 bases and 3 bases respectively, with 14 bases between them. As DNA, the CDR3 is TGTGCCAGCAGCAGATACTTACAGGGCTACGAGCAGTACTTC. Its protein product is CASSRYLQGYEQYF.

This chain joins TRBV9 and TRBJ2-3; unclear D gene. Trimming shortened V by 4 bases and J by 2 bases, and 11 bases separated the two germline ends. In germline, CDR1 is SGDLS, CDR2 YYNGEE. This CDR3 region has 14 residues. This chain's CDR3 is CASSLTSNTDTQYF. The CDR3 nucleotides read TGTGCCAGCAGCCTCACTTCTAACACAGATACGCAGTATTTT.

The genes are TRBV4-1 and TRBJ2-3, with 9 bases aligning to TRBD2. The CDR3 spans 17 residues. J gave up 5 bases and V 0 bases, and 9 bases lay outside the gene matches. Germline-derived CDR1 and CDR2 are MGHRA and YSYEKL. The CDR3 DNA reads TGCGCCAGCAGCCAAGATGGGGCTAGCGGGGCCCGAGATACGCAGTATTTT. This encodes CASSQDGASGARDTQYF.